The rows below give T cell receptor beta chains drawn from one sample of a study of blood T cells in healthy people across ages. TCRdb used MiXCR to reprocess the 5' RACE reads, holding one entry per CDR3 protein. The sample holds roughly 2 million distinct CDR3 sequences; less than 50% are singletons and the top ten take approximately 2%. The sample taken for sequencing was blood. The source is a woman aged 40-49 years in good health. Both conserved end residues are part of each CDR3. Each record gives: clone size, V gene, J gene, D gene, CDR3 protein, CDR3 DNA. A D gene is named only where the DNA matches it firmly. Clone size is stated in some rows and not others, as once, few, many or a class when expanded.

clone size: -
V gene: TRBV9
J gene: TRBJ1-5
D gene: TRBD1
CDR3 protein: CASSVGTGEDQPQHF
CDR3 DNA: TGTGCCAGCAGCGTAGGGACAGGTGAGGATCAGCCCCAGCATTTT

clone size: -
V gene: TRBV20-1
J gene: TRBJ2-5
D gene: -
CDR3 protein: CSARDGEQYF
CDR3 DNA: TGCAGTGCCAGGGACGGAGAGCAGTACTTC

clone size: -
V gene: TRBV20-1
J gene: TRBJ1-2
D gene: -
CDR3 protein: CSARPQTEHLYGYTF
CDR3 DNA: TGCAGTGCTAGACCACAGACAGAGCACCTCTATGGCTACACCTTC

clone size: few
V gene: TRBV20-1
J gene: TRBJ2-5
D gene: -
CDR3 protein: CSARRPGDETQYF
CDR3 DNA: TGCAGTGCTAGAAGGCCAGGGGACGAGACCCAGTACTTC

clone size: -
V gene: TRBV12-3/TRBV12-4
J gene: TRBJ1-2
D gene: -
CDR3 protein: CASSLALTSGYTF
CDR3 DNA: TGTGCCAGCAGTTTAGCCCTTACGAGTGGCTACACCTTC

clone size: -
V gene: TRBV14
J gene: TRBJ2-5
D gene: -
CDR3 protein: CASSQDFSRYETQYF
CDR3 DNA: TGTGCCAGCAGCCAAGATTTTTCCAGATACGAGACCCAGTACTTC

clone size: -
V gene: TRBV7-8
J gene: TRBJ2-3
D gene: TRBD2
CDR3 protein: CASSPGGVGGTDTQYF
CDR3 DNA: TGTGCCAGCAGTCCTGGGGGGGTTGGTGGTACAGATACGCAGTATTTT

clone size: -
V gene: TRBV6-6
J gene: TRBJ2-3
D gene: TRBD1
CDR3 protein: CASSYGSTGAFTDTQYF
CDR3 DNA: TGTGCCAGCAGTTACGGCTCGACAGGGGCTTTCACAGATACGCAGTATTTT

clone size: few
V gene: TRBV28
J gene: TRBJ2-1
D gene: -
CDR3 protein: CASSIGGNEQFF
CDR3 DNA: TGTGCCAGCAGTATTGGGGGTAATGAGCAGTTCTTC

clone size: -
V gene: TRBV11-2
J gene: TRBJ1-4
D gene: -
CDR3 protein: CASTDRLGATNEKLFF
CDR3 DNA: TGTGCCAGCACCGACAGGTTGGGTGCAACTAATGAAAAACTGTTTTTT

clone size: -
V gene: TRBV5-6
J gene: TRBJ2-7
D gene: -
CDR3 protein: CASSGDLRNEQYF
CDR3 DNA: TGTGCCAGCAGCGGGGACTTACGCAATGAGCAGTACTTC

clone size: once
V gene: TRBV28
J gene: TRBJ1-2
D gene: -
CDR3 protein: CASRPGSLNYGYTF
CDR3 DNA: TGTGCCAGCAGACCGGGGAGCCTCAACTATGGCTACACCTTC

clone size: few
V gene: TRBV19
J gene: TRBJ2-5
D gene: -
CDR3 protein: CASSITIYSIEEQYF
CDR3 DNA: TGTGCCAGTAGTATCACAATCTACTCGATCGAGGAGCAGTACTTC

clone size: -
V gene: TRBV6-5
J gene: TRBJ1-2
D gene: TRBD1
CDR3 protein: CASSYGQGKKGYTF
CDR3 DNA: TGTGCCAGCAGTTACGGACAGGGGAAGAAAGGCTACACCTTC

clone size: once
V gene: TRBV6-2/TRBV6-3
J gene: TRBJ2-1
D gene: TRBD2
CDR3 protein: CASSYSRGTSNEQFF
CDR3 DNA: TGTGCCAGCAGTTACTCTCGCGGGACTAGCAATGAGCAGTTCTTC

clone size: once
V gene: TRBV20-1
J gene: TRBJ2-7
D gene: TRBD2
CDR3 protein: CSARDVRGGSYEQYF
CDR3 DNA: TGCAGTGCTAGAGATGTGCGGGGGGGATCCTACGAGCAGTACTTC

clone size: few
V gene: TRBV6-6
J gene: TRBJ2-7
D gene: -
CDR3 protein: CASSDSETYEQYF
CDR3 DNA: TGTGCCAGCAGTGACTCGGAAACCTACGAGCAGTACTTC

clone size: -
V gene: TRBV18
J gene: TRBJ2-4
D gene: -
CDR3 protein: CASSLGRSGIGNIQYF
CDR3 DNA: TGTGCCAGCTCACTGGGACGGTCGGGGATCGGGAACATTCAGTACTTC

clone size: -
V gene: TRBV6-5
J gene: TRBJ2-3
D gene: -
CDR3 protein: CASSYGPEGSTQYF
CDR3 DNA: TGTGCCAGCAGTTACGGACCAGAGGGGAGTACGCAGTATTTT

clone size: -
V gene: TRBV10-3
J gene: TRBJ2-7
D gene: -
CDR3 protein: CATGEYEQYF
CDR3 DNA: TGTGCCACAGGGGAGTACGAGCAGTACTTC

clone size: few
V gene: TRBV2
J gene: TRBJ2-6
D gene: TRBD1
CDR3 protein: CASSREQGAPGANVLTF
CDR3 DNA: TGTGCCAGCAGCAGGGAACAGGGGGCGCCTGGGGCCAACGTCCTGACTTTC

clone size: few
V gene: TRBV6-5
J gene: TRBJ2-7
D gene: TRBD1
CDR3 protein: CASKLDRGEREQYF
CDR3 DNA: TGTGCCAGCAAACTCGACAGGGGTGAACGGGAGCAGTACTTC

clone size: -
V gene: TRBV7-3
J gene: TRBJ1-1
D gene: TRBD1
CDR3 protein: CASSSGYPGQFEAFF
CDR3 DNA: TGTGCCAGCAGCTCCGGTTACCCGGGACAGTTTGAAGCTTTCTTT

clone size: few
V gene: TRBV6-1
J gene: TRBJ2-7
D gene: -
CDR3 protein: CASSVDIYYEQYF
CDR3 DNA: TGTGCCAGCAGTGTAGACATTTACTACGAGCAGTACTTC

clone size: few
V gene: TRBV7-2
J gene: TRBJ1-2
D gene: -
CDR3 protein: CASSLGAGQLWSGYTF
CDR3 DNA: TGTGCCAGCAGCTTAGGGGCAGGGCAACTGTGGAGTGGCTACACCTTC

clone size: -
V gene: TRBV2
J gene: TRBJ2-5
D gene: TRBD2
CDR3 protein: CASKREAGGETQYF
CDR3 DNA: TGTGCCAGCAAGCGAGAGGCGGGGGGTGAGACCCAGTACTTC

clone size: -
V gene: TRBV7-2
J gene: TRBJ2-7
D gene: -
CDR3 protein: CASSSRGRAYKQYF
CDR3 DNA: TGTGCCAGCAGCTCCCGGGGCAGGGCCTACAAGCAGTACTTC

clone size: once
V gene: TRBV2
J gene: TRBJ2-4
D gene: -
CDR3 protein: CASSLLGYKQYF
CDR3 DNA: TGTGCCAGCAGCCTTTTAGGGTACAAGCAGTACTTC

clone size: -
V gene: TRBV28
J gene: TRBJ2-7
D gene: -
CDR3 protein: CGSSSPGYEQYF
CDR3 DNA: TGTGGCAGCAGTTCTCCGGGCTACGAGCAGTACTTC

clone size: -
V gene: TRBV6-5
J gene: TRBJ1-2
D gene: -
CDR3 protein: CASTKELTSYGYTF
CDR3 DNA: TGTGCCAGCACCAAAGAGCTGACTTCCTATGGCTACACCTTC

clone size: -
V gene: TRBV7-9
J gene: TRBJ1-1
D gene: -
CDR3 protein: CASSLRSGRDTEAFF
CDR3 DNA: TGTGCCAGCAGCTTAAGATCAGGGCGGGACACTGAAGCTTTCTTT

clone size: few
V gene: TRBV27
J gene: TRBJ1-2
D gene: -
CDR3 protein: CASTTSGYGYTF
CDR3 DNA: TGTGCCAGCACCACAAGTGGCTATGGCTACACCTTC

clone size: -
V gene: TRBV5-6
J gene: TRBJ2-3
D gene: -
CDR3 protein: CASSVVAERAQYF
CDR3 DNA: TGTGCCAGCAGCGTGGTTGCGGAGAGGGCGCAGTATTTT

clone size: -
V gene: TRBV28
J gene: TRBJ2-1
D gene: -
CDR3 protein: CASSVGGQGYNEQFF
CDR3 DNA: TGTGCCAGCAGTGTGGGTGGGCAGGGCTACAATGAGCAGTTCTTC

clone size: -
V gene: TRBV5-6
J gene: TRBJ2-5
D gene: -
CDR3 protein: CASSVTVKETQYF
CDR3 DNA: TGTGCCAGCAGCGTTACAGTGAAAGAGACCCAGTACTTC

clone size: -
V gene: TRBV20-1
J gene: TRBJ2-7
D gene: -
CDR3 protein: CSARRTEAAAEQYF
CDR3 DNA: TGCAGTGCTAGACGGACAGAGGCTGCCGCCGAGCAGTACTTC

clone size: -
V gene: TRBV20-1
J gene: TRBJ2-7
D gene: TRBD2
CDR3 protein: CSARDLALAVSYEQYF
CDR3 DNA: TGCAGTGCTAGAGATTTGGCCCTAGCGGTCTCCTACGAGCAGTACTTC

clone size: -
V gene: TRBV29-1
J gene: TRBJ2-1
D gene: -
CDR3 protein: CSSNRRNQETQFF
CDR3 DNA: TGCAGCTCAAACCGGCGGAACCAAGAGACCCAGTTCTTC

clone size: -
V gene: TRBV11-2
J gene: TRBJ2-1
D gene: -
CDR3 protein: CASSLPTGYDEQFF
CDR3 DNA: TGTGCCAGCAGCCTCCCAACAGGCTACGATGAGCAGTTCTTC

clone size: -
V gene: TRBV2
J gene: TRBJ1-2
D gene: -
CDR3 protein: CASVVEGPGGYTF
CDR3 DNA: TGTGCCAGTGTCGTTGAGGGACCGGGCGGCTACACCTTC

clone size: few
V gene: TRBV7-2
J gene: TRBJ2-7
D gene: -
CDR3 protein: CASRRDGAYEQYF
CDR3 DNA: TGTGCCAGCAGAAGGGACGGGGCCTACGAGCAGTACTTC

clone size: few
V gene: TRBV12-3/TRBV12-4
J gene: TRBJ2-1
D gene: TRBD2
CDR3 protein: CASSLSGGLGPEQFF
CDR3 DNA: TGTGCCAGCAGCCTTAGCGGGGGGCTTGGCCCTGAGCAGTTCTTC

clone size: -
V gene: TRBV5-5
J gene: TRBJ2-4
D gene: -
CDR3 protein: CASSLPTGGTDIQYF
CDR3 DNA: TGTGCCAGCAGCTTGCCGACCGGGGGCACGGACATTCAGTACTTC

clone size: -
V gene: TRBV6-2/TRBV6-3
J gene: TRBJ2-7
D gene: -
CDR3 protein: CASTADIYEQYF
CDR3 DNA: TGTGCCAGCACCGCCGACATCTACGAGCAGTACTTC

clone size: few
V gene: TRBV7-2
J gene: TRBJ1-4
D gene: TRBD1
CDR3 protein: CTSSGPGQGNEKLFF
CDR3 DNA: TGTACCAGCAGCGGCCCGGGACAGGGTAATGAAAAACTGTTTTTT

clone size: -
V gene: TRBV28
J gene: TRBJ2-3
D gene: TRBD2
CDR3 protein: CAVLSPLLAGGGDTRYF
CDR3 DNA: TGTGCCGTCCTCAGCCCACTACTAGCGGGGGGCGGGGATACGCGGTATTTT

clone size: few
V gene: TRBV29-1
J gene: TRBJ1-2
D gene: -
CDR3 protein: CSGVVNYGYTF
CDR3 DNA: TGCAGCGGGGTAGTTAACTATGGCTACACCTTC

clone size: -
V gene: TRBV27
J gene: TRBJ2-5
D gene: TRBD1
CDR3 protein: CASSLGPRTGGRKTQYF
CDR3 DNA: TGTGCCAGCAGCCTTGGCCCCCGGACAGGGGGCCGGAAGACCCAGTACTTC

clone size: -
V gene: TRBV7-2
J gene: TRBJ2-7
D gene: -
CDR3 protein: CASSLLDFYNEQYF
CDR3 DNA: TGTGCCAGCAGCCTACTGGACTTCTACAATGAGCAGTACTTC

clone size: few
V gene: TRBV7-2
J gene: TRBJ2-5
D gene: -
CDR3 protein: CASSFLGSAGAETQYF
CDR3 DNA: TGTGCCAGCAGCTTTCTGGGTTCGGCGGGGGCAGAGACCCAGTACTTC

clone size: few
V gene: TRBV27
J gene: TRBJ2-1
D gene: TRBD2
CDR3 protein: CASSLSSGGVNEQFF
CDR3 DNA: TGTGCCAGCAGTTTATCCAGCGGGGGGGTCAATGAGCAGTTCTTC

clone size: few
V gene: TRBV7-2
J gene: TRBJ2-1
D gene: -
CDR3 protein: CASRWNSNNEQFF
CDR3 DNA: TGTGCCAGCAGGTGGAACAGTAACAATGAGCAGTTCTTC

clone size: -
V gene: TRBV7-9
J gene: TRBJ2-3
D gene: TRBD1
CDR3 protein: CASSWSRDRLTDTQYF
CDR3 DNA: TGTGCCAGCAGCTGGTCCCGGGACAGACTCACAGATACGCAGTATTTT

clone size: few
V gene: TRBV7-9
J gene: TRBJ2-4
D gene: -
CDR3 protein: CASSLWSGRSSAKNIQYF
CDR3 DNA: TGTGCCAGCAGCTTATGGTCAGGGAGGTCCTCAGCCAAAAACATTCAGTACTTC

clone size: few
V gene: TRBV6-2/TRBV6-3
J gene: TRBJ2-3
D gene: -
CDR3 protein: CASREGGARFTDTQYF
CDR3 DNA: TGTGCCAGCAGAGAAGGGGGGGCCCGTTTCACAGATACGCAGTATTTT

clone size: -
V gene: TRBV11-3
J gene: TRBJ2-7
D gene: TRBD1
CDR3 protein: CASSLGPPGGDDEQYF
CDR3 DNA: TGTGCCAGCAGCTTAGGACCCCCAGGGGGCGACGACGAGCAGTACTTC

clone size: -
V gene: TRBV6-1
J gene: TRBJ2-7
D gene: -
CDR3 protein: CASKTTGIGFSRDEQYF
CDR3 DNA: TGTGCCAGCAAGACCACCGGGATTGGGTTCTCCAGGGACGAGCAGTACTTC

clone size: few
V gene: TRBV7-6
J gene: TRBJ2-5
D gene: -
CDR3 protein: CASSPRPGQFQETQYF
CDR3 DNA: TGTGCCAGCAGCCCCCGACCGGGCCAATTCCAAGAGACCCAGTACTTC